The 15 T cell receptor beta chains in this list originate from one sample, sequenced in a study of vaccination effects on CD4 cells after COVID-19. Generated by immunoSEQ multiplex PCR, the TCRdb table keeps only in-frame clones and is missing some. This sample carries 25,000 to 30,000 clones, 60% to 80% of them seen once, and the ten largest clones take about 15%. These receptors lack a known antigen. ViraFEST assay sequencing came after antigen-specific CD4+ T cells were expanded with viral peptide pools. The culture ran for around nine days before CD4+ T cells were isolated. Participants were given two doses of BNT162b2 or mRNA-1273 vaccine. The sequencing used CD4+ T cells from PBMCs cultured with HCoV-229E spike peptides, collected after COVID-19 vaccination. These receptors all come from a human donor who received a COVID-19 vaccine.

V usage is TRBV21-1 and J usage is TRBJ2-7; TRBD2, the D gene given by the table, was not confirmed from the DNA. TRBV21-1 corresponds to a pseudogene. The CDR3 is 14 amino acids. In DNA, the CDR3 is TGTGCCAGCAGCAAGGGACTAGCGGCCTACGAGCAGTACTTC. This codes for CASSKGLAAYEQYF.

The CDR3 bases are TGTGCCAGTAGGGCTCTGGACAGGGGATTGTTAGCCGGGGAGCTGTTTTTT. It translates to CASRALDRGLLAGELFF. The chain recombines TRBV19 with TRBJ2-2; 9 bases map to TRBD1. The CDR3 has 17 amino acids. The V gene end was trimmed by 6 bases and the J gene end by 6 bases; junction bases not matched to a gene: 14. Germline CDR1 and CDR2: LNHDA and SQIVND (reference sequence).

V gene TRBV25-1 combines with J gene TRBJ1-1; no reliable D call. V was trimmed by 3 bases and J by 11 bases, leaving 10 bases between them. The CDR3 extends over 11 amino acids. Germline V gives CDR1 MGHDK, CDR2 SYGVNS. Here the CDR3 DNA reads TGTGCCAGCAGTGAGAAGGGTACGGCTTTCTTT. It specifies CASSEKGTAFF.

This clone appeared a few times. The chain recombines TRBV4-2 with TRBJ1-1; a weak D match, TRBD1 (5 bases). The CDR3 totals 16 residues. V was clipped by 0 bases and J by 3 bases, with 14 bases between them. Germline-derived CDR1 and CDR2 are LGHNA and YNFKEQ. The CDR3 spells CASSQDPLRAYTEAFF. CDR3 in DNA: TGTGCCAGCAGCCAAGATCCCCTCAGGGCATACACTGAAGCTTTCTTT.

The DNA for the CDR3 is TGTGCCAGCAGCTTAGTAGCGGGAGTTAGTAATGAGCAGTTCTTC. This encodes CASSLVAGVSNEQFF. The chain uses TRBV11-3 and TRBJ2-1, with TRBD2 matching 9 bases. CDR1 SGHNT and CDR2 YENEEA come from the germline V gene. The CDR3 has 15 amino acids. J gave up 7 bases and V 1 base, and 5 bases lay outside the gene matches.

The gene calls are TRBV7-8 and TRBJ2-1; D not certain. This CDR3 has 12 amino acids. Deletions cut 5 bases from V and 2 bases from J, with 4 bases between. Germline V lookup: CDR1 SGHVS, CDR2 FQNEAQ. This CDR3 is CASSATYNEQFF. The CDR3, as DNA: TGTGCCAGCAGCGCAACCTACAATGAGCAGTTCTTC.

This chain links TRBV29-1 with TRBJ1-2; 9 bases line up with TRBD1. CDR3 length: 14 residues. CDR1 is SQVTM and CDR2 is ANQGSEA in the germline V gene. V lost 6 bases to trimming and J lost 3 bases; unmatched junction nucleotides: 8. The CDR3 region is CSVLPGQGDYGYTF. The CDR3 DNA follows: TGCAGCGTCCTCCCGGGACAGGGTGACTATGGCTACACCTTC.

This clone was counted between two and nine times. The chain recombines TRBV5-4 with TRBJ2-7, with D unclear. The CDR3 covers 14 residues. Germline loops: CDR1 SGHNT, CDR2 YYREEE (reference sequence). Deletions cut 3 bases from V and 3 bases from J, with 13 bases between. The CDR3 nucleotides are TGTGCCAGCAGCTGGCGCCCCCGAAGCTACGAGCAGTACTTC. As protein: CASSWRPRSYEQYF.

This clone was found a few times. V is TRBV11-2 and J is TRBJ2-7; weak D call: TRBD2 (6 bases). Trimming took 4 bases from V and 1 from J, leaving 8 bases between them. This CDR3 region has 13 residues. CDR1 and CDR2 from the germline V gene are SGHAT and FQNNGV. The CDR3 sequence: CASSSRDSYEQYF. The DNA of the CDR3 is TGTGCCAGCAGCTCGCGGGATTCCTACGAGCAGTACTTC.

This clone was seen a single time. This chain links TRBV11-2 with TRBJ2-7; D uncertain. The germline CDR1 and CDR2 sequences are SGHAT and FQNNGV. V was clipped by 3 bases and J by 4 bases, with 16 bases between them. The CDR3 is 15 amino acids. DNA of the CDR3: TGTGCCAGCAGCTTGACCTTCGGCGAGGTATACGAGCAGTACTTC. Amino acid sequence: CASSLTFGEVYEQYF.

DNA for the CDR3: TGCGCCAGCAGCCAAGGAACTAGCGGGGGTGAGACCCAGTACTTC. It is translated as CASSQGTSGGETQYF. The chain uses TRBV4-1 and TRBJ2-5, with 11 nucleotides matching TRBD2. Germline V gives CDR1 MGHRA, CDR2 YSYEKL. The CDR3 consists of 15 residues. The V gene end was trimmed by 1 base and the J gene end by 5 bases; junction bases not matched to a gene: 3.

The chain recombines TRBV5-1 with TRBJ2-2; D is possibly TRBD2 (6 bases). CDR3 length: 16 amino acids. The V gene lost 2 bases and the J gene lost 3 bases, with 14 bases spanning the gap. CDR1 SGHRS and CDR2 YFSETQ come from the germline V gene. The CDR3 DNA is TGCGCCAGCAGCTTACGGGAGAGGTCGGACACCGGGGAGCTGTTTTTT. Protein sequence: CASSLRERSDTGELFF.

This clone appeared once. This chain uses TRBV18 with TRBJ2-3; no clear D. This CDR3 contains 13 residues. CDR1 KGHSH and CDR2 LQKENI come from the germline V gene. V was trimmed by 0 bases and J by 3 bases, leaving 4 bases between them. The CDR3 nucleotides are TGTGCCAGCTCACCACCGATGACAGATACGCAGTATTTT. It is translated as CASSPPMTDTQYF.

V is TRBV5-1 and J is TRBJ2-3; 9 bases are shared with TRBD2. V lost 5 bases and J lost 1; bases outside the gene matches: 5. This CDR3 has 15 amino acids. Germline-derived CDR1 and CDR2 are SGHRS and YFSETQ. The CDR3 here is CASRVAGDRTDTQYF. The DNA of the CDR3 is TGCGCCAGCAGGGTAGCGGGGGACCGCACAGATACGCAGTATTTT.

The V gene is TRBV10-3, the J gene TRBJ2-7; D may be TRBD1 or TRBD2 (5 bases each). The ends were cut back, 10 bases at V and 3 bases at J, with 13 bases in the middle. Germline V CDR1 and CDR2: ENHRY, SYGVKD. The CDR3 covers 12 residues. This chain's CDR3 is CATGTVLYEQYF. The CDR3 DNA reads TGTGCCACCGGGACGGTGCTCTACGAGCAGTACTTC.